One and the same sample provided the 26 T cell receptor beta chains below, sequenced in a study of blood T cell repertoires in COVID-19. Clones were sequenced by immunoSEQ multiplex PCR, and TCRdb holds only the in-frame ones, with some missing. This sample has some 530,000 clones, with around 85% found just once. Input material: PBMCs or T cells enriched from blood (not recorded which). These receptors originate from a woman between 55 and 75 years old who had recovered from COVID-19.

In this sample, this clone turned up once. This chain uses TRBV4-1 with TRBJ2-3, with 7 bases identical to TRBD2. Losses at the gene ends were 4 bases for V and 1 base for J; bases not matched to a gene: 8. Per the germline V gene, CDR1 is MGHRA and CDR2 is YSYEKL. CDR3 size: 16 residues. Here the CDR3 reads CASSPTPRGGTDTQYF. The CDR3 DNA follows: TGCGCCAGCAGCCCCACGCCCCGGGGGGGCACAGATACGCAGTATTTT.

The rearrangement links TRBV5-1 to TRBJ2-1, with 11 bases fitting TRBD2. V was clipped by 4 bases and J by 3 bases; unmatched bases: 9. The CDR3 loop spans 17 amino acids. Germline CDR1 SGHRS, CDR2 YFSETQ. CDR3 in amino acids: CASSLGASGGYYNEQFF. The CDR3 coding sequence is TGCGCCAGCAGCCTGGGGGCTAGCGGGGGGTACTACAATGAGCAGTTCTTC. Looking up the rest from reference TRBV5-1 and TRBJ2-1 gives the full variable domain: KAGVTQTPRYLIKTRGQQVTLSCSPISGHRSVSWYQQTPGQGLQFLFEYFSETQRNKGNFPGRFSGRQFSNSRSEMNVSTLELGDSALYLCASSLGASGGYYNEQFFGPGTRLTVL.

J is TRBJ2-1 and V is TRBV5-1; 10 bases match TRBD1. Germline V gene lookup returns CDR1 SGHRS and CDR2 YFSETQ. Trimming at V came to 0 bases and at J to 7 bases, leaving 1 base not matched to a gene. The CDR3 runs to 14 residues. This chain's CDR3 is CASSLGTGGNEQFF. CDR3 nucleotides: TGCGCCAGCAGCTTGGGGACAGGGGGTAATGAGCAGTTCTTC.

The rearrangement links TRBV3-1 (or the pseudogene TRBV3-2) to TRBJ1-4, with D maybe TRBD1 (6 bases). V lost 4 bases, J lost 1 base, and 7 bases lay in between. The CDR3 sequence is 14 residues long. Germline V CDR1 and CDR2: LGHDT, YNNKEL (reference sequence). The CDR3 is CASSLRGTNEKLFF. The CDR3 nucleotides read TGTGCCAGCAGCCTCAGGGGAACTAATGAAAAACTGTTTTTT.

The gene calls are TRBV6-2 or TRBV6-3 and TRBJ2-5; TRBD1 is a possible D gene (6 bases). V was trimmed by 5 bases and J by 2 bases, leaving 12 bases between them. Germline loops: CDR1 MNHEY, CDR2 SVGEGT. This CDR3 is built from 14 residues. CDR3 nucleotides: TGTGCCAGCAGTCACGCCGACAGGCAAGAGACCCAGTACTTC. Translating it yields CASSHADRQETQYF.

Of note for this clone: This sample includes further DNA sequences coding for the same CDR3. This chain joins TRBV30 and TRBJ1-5; maybe TRBD1 (5 bases). The CDR3 length is 12 residues. V was shortened by 2 bases and J by 7 bases, with 9 bases between the two germline ends. Germline CDR1 reads GTSNPN; CDR2 reads SVGIG (reference sequence). The CDR3 region is CAWSRGNQPQHF. The CDR3 bases are TGTGCCTGGAGTCGGGGGAACCAGCCCCAGCATTTT.

The chain employs TRBV5-5 and TRBJ2-5, with 7 bases aligning to TRBD1. This CDR3 has 14 amino acids. Germline CDR1 reads SGHKS; CDR2 reads YYEKEE (reference sequence). The V and J ends lost 0 bases and 5 bases, in that order; junction bases with no gene match: 4. In DNA form, the CDR3 reads TGTGCCAGCAGCTTGGAAGGGGGCAGGGAGACCCAGTACTTC. This codes for CASSLEGGRETQYF.

The chain combines TRBV5-6 with TRBJ1-1, with 7 bases that match TRBD1. Germline V gene sequence: CDR1 SGHDT, CDR2 YYEEEE. The CDR3 runs 14 residues. V was pared by 5 bases and J by 1 base, with 5 bases of the junction left unmatched. The CDR3 reads CASSPDRENTEAFF. CDR3 nucleotides: TGTGCCAGCAGTCCTGACAGGGAGAACACTGAAGCTTTCTTT.

This chain uses TRBV2 with TRBJ1-4; D is uncertain. This CDR3 region has 15 residues. With 4 bases removed from V and 5 bases from J, the gap between germline ends came to 14 bases. Per germline, CDR1 SNHLY and CDR2 FYNNEI. This CDR3 reads CASSGARAANEKLFF. The CDR3 region has the DNA TGTGCCAGCAGTGGCGCCCGAGCGGCAAATGAAAAACTGTTTTTT.

The chain links TRBV4-1 to TRBJ1-1; D possibly corresponds to TRBD1 (5 bases). Germline V gives CDR1 MGHRA, CDR2 YSYEKL. CDR3 size: 15 residues. Trimming pared 1 base from V and 5 bases from J, leaving 14 bases between. CDR3 amino acids: CASSQGDPGGTEAFF. The CDR3 DNA reads TGCGCCAGCAGCCAAGGAGATCCGGGGGGGACTGAAGCTTTCTTT.

The genes are TRBV6-5 and TRBJ1-6; D remains ambiguous. Germline V gene data show CDR1 as MNHEY and CDR2 as SVGAGI. The CDR3 loop spans 15 amino acids. Trimming removed 9 bases at V and 4 bases at J, with 16 bases between. The CDR3 bases are TGTGCCAGTACGAACATGAGGGATTATAATTCACCCCTCCACTTT. This codes for CASTNMRDYNSPLHF.

The rearrangement uses TRBV3-1 (or the pseudogene TRBV3-2) and TRBJ2-3; D possibly corresponds to TRBD2 (5 bases). Trimming cost V 1 base and J 0 bases, with 17 bases left between them. CDR3 length: 18 amino acids. Germline V gene lookup returns CDR1 LGHDT and CDR2 YNNKEL (reference sequence). The CDR3 DNA reads as TGTGCCAGCAGCCAAGTTCGGGGTAGCCCCTCTAGCACAGATACGCAGTATTTT. Translation: CASSQVRGSPSSTDTQYF.

This chain uses TRBV24-1 with TRBJ2-6; possibly TRBD2 for D (5 bases). This CDR3 has 20 amino acids. CDR1 is KGHDR and CDR2 is SFDVKD in the germline V gene. The V and J ends lost 2 bases and 0 bases respectively, with 19 bases between them. The DNA for the CDR3 is TGTGCCACCAGTGATTCGCGAGGGCCCTTACTCTACTCTGGGGCCAACGTCCTGACTTTC. Translation gives CATSDSRGPLLYSGANVLTF.

This chain links TRBV18 with TRBJ2-2; 9 nucleotides line up with TRBD1. The CDR3 extends over 15 amino acids. Germline CDR1 is KGHSH and CDR2 is LQKENI. The V gene end was trimmed by 3 bases and the J gene end by 1 base; junction bases not matched to a gene: 0. CDR3 DNA sequence: TGTGCCAGCTCACCGGGACAGGGGAACACCGGGGAGCTGTTTTTT. This translates into CASSPGQGNTGELFF.

The chain links TRBV18 to TRBJ1-3; D gene ambiguous. Germline V CDR1 and CDR2: KGHSH, LQKENI. V was shortened by 4 bases and J by 2 bases, with 12 bases between the two germline ends. This CDR3 has 15 residues. The CDR3 sequence is CASSLNRETGNTIYF. The CDR3 nucleotides are TGTGCCAGCTCACTCAATCGAGAGACTGGAAACACCATATATTTT.

This chain joins TRBV9 and TRBJ2-1; the D is unclear. This CDR3 is 14 amino acids long. Germline V lookup: CDR1 SGDLS, CDR2 YYNGEE. Trimming shortened V by 4 bases and J by 6 bases, and 14 bases separated the two germline ends. The CDR3 reads CASSSGLATNEQFF. The CDR3 DNA follows: TGTGCCAGCAGCTCTGGCCTTGCCACCAATGAGCAGTTCTTC.

As concerns this clone: The sample has other DNA sequences that encode this CDR3 too. The chain combines TRBV5-1 with TRBJ1-2; 7 nucleotides match TRBD1. This CDR3 has 14 residues. Trimming at V came to 0 bases and at J to 4 bases, leaving 3 bases not matched to a gene. Germline CDR1 and CDR2: SGHRS and YFSETQ. Here the CDR3 reads CASSLGQGGYGYTF. The CDR3 coding sequence is TGCGCCAGCAGCTTGGGACAGGGTGGCTATGGCTACACCTTC.

The chain combines TRBV10-3 with TRBJ1-2; the D is unclear. From germline, CDR1 is ENHRY and CDR2 SYGVKD. V was cut by 7 bases and J by 5 bases, with 11 bases left in between. There are 12 residues in the CDR3. The CDR3 DNA reads TGTGCCATCACCAACAGTTCTTATGGCTACACCTTC. This codes for CAITNSSYGYTF.

This sequence joins TRBV4-1 and TRBJ2-3; 14 bases fit TRBD2. V lost 6 bases, J lost 2 bases, and 7 bases stayed unmatched. CDR3 length equals 17 residues. Germline assignment: CDR1 MGHRA and CDR2 YSYEKL. The CDR3 loop is CASRYGGLAGATDTQYF. The CDR3 DNA is TGCGCCAGCAGATACGGGGGACTAGCGGGGGCCACAGATACGCAGTATTTT.

This clone was found a few times. The J gene is TRBJ2-7, the V gene TRBV11-3, with 8 bases aligning to TRBD1. The germline V gene has CDR1 SGHNT and CDR2 YENEEA. The CDR3 covers 15 residues. With 4 bases clipped from V and 4 bases from J, the junction kept 9 bases outside the gene matches. The CDR3 loop is CASSSWTGRGYEQYF. As DNA, the CDR3 is TGTGCCAGCAGCTCTTGGACAGGGCGGGGATACGAGCAGTACTTC.

This rearrangement joins TRBV5-1 to TRBJ2-2; 8 bases line up with TRBD1. Germline CDR1 is SGHRS and CDR2 is YFSETQ. The trim removed 3 bases at V and 0 bases at J, leaving 1 base unmatched. The CDR3 totals 15 residues. The CDR3 DNA follows: TGCGCCAGCAGCTGGGGACAGGCGAACACCGGGGAGCTGTTTTTT. Translated: CASSWGQANTGELFF.

V gene TRBV5-5 combines with J gene TRBJ1-1, with 9 bases aligning to TRBD1. The germline V gene encodes CDR1 SGHKS and CDR2 YYEKEE (reference sequence). After removal of 1 base from V and 4 bases from J, the junction contained 5 bases not matched to a gene. The CDR3 is made up of 15 amino acids. The CDR3 DNA reads as TGTGCCAGCAGCTTGAGGACAGGGGATTCCACTGAAGCTTTCTTT. Encoded protein: CASSLRTGDSTEAFF.

The V call is TRBV7-2, the J call TRBJ2-5; the D is unclear. Germline V gives CDR1 SGHTA, CDR2 FQGNSA. The CDR3 consists of 13 residues. V lost 1 base and J 5 bases, leaving 8 bases between the germline ends. CDR3 DNA sequence: TGTGCCAGCAGCTTAGGTAGCACCGAGACCCAGTACTTC. The encoded protein is CASSLGSTETQYF. Full variable domain (rest looked up from reference TRBV7-2 and TRBJ2-5): GAGVSQSPSNKVTEKGKDVELRCDPISGHTALYWYRQSLGQGLEFLIYFQGNSAPDKSGLPSDRFSAERTGGSVSTLTIQRTQQEDSAVYLCASSLGSTETQYFGPGTRLLVL.

V and J are TRBV10-3 and TRBJ1-5; D perhaps matches TRBD1 (5 bases). V lost 0 bases and J 0 bases, leaving 6 bases between the germline ends. The CDR3 is 15 amino acids. CDR1 ENHRY and CDR2 SYGVKD come from the germline V gene. CDR3 bases: TGTGCCATCAGTGAGTCCGGGGGTAGCAATCAGCCCCAGCATTTT. Residues: CAISESGGSNQPQHF.

The rearrangement uses TRBV3-1 (or the pseudogene TRBV3-2) and TRBJ2-1, with TRBD1 matching over 9 bases. CDR3 size: 16 residues. V lost 3 bases to trimming and J lost 0 bases; unmatched junction nucleotides: 3. Germline lookup yields CDR1 LGHDT and CDR2 YNNKEL (reference sequence). CDR3 sequence (DNA): TGTGCCAGCAGCCATTTGGACAGGGGCTCCTACAATGAGCAGTTCTTC. This sequence encodes CASSHLDRGSYNEQFF.

The chain is built from TRBV6-5 and TRBJ2-5; 8 bases map to TRBD1. V shed 7 bases and J 7 bases; nucleotides not matched to a gene: 8. The CDR3 runs 13 residues. Germline CDR1 MNHEY, CDR2 SVGAGI. Here the CDR3 reads CASNGQGLWTQYF. CDR3 nucleotides: TGTGCCAGCAACGGACAGGGTCTGTGGACCCAGTACTTC.